This T cell receptor (beta chain) comes out of a study of cytomegalovirus exposure and HLA in healthy donors. In this sample, this clone turned up once. The primer mix had 60 Vbeta and 13 Jbeta primers. Generated by immunoSEQ multiplex PCR, the TCRdb table keeps only in-frame clones and is missing some. The sample yields about 130,000 clones, 70% seen once. The J segment lost 8 bases and the V segment lost 9 bases, leaving 13 bases of the junction unmatched. This CDR3 spans 14 amino acids. CDR1 and CDR2 (germline): MDHEN, SYDVKM. The specimen sequenced was PBMCs. The V and J genes are TRBV28 and TRBJ2-1, with 7 bases matching TRBD2. The receptor comes from a woman aged 60-75 years in good health and CMV-seropositive. The CDR3 sequence: CASKTSDRRDEQFF. The CDR3 DNA follows: TGTGCCAGTAAAACTAGCGACCGTAGGGATGAGCAGTTCTTC. The full variable domain, rest sourced from reference TRBV28 and TRBJ2-1, is DVKVTQSSRYLVKRTGEKVFLECVQDMDHENMFWYRQDPGLGLRLIYFSYDVKMKEKGDIPEGYSVSREKKERFSLILESASTNQTSMYLCASKTSDRRDEQFFGPGTRLTVL.